Sequencing of this T cell receptor beta chain was carried out in a study of control samples from healthy donors and cancer patients. Germline CDR1 SGHKS, CDR2 YYEKEE (reference sequence). Deletions cut 3 bases from V and 4 bases from J, with 10 bases between. The CDR3 spans 13 residues. Assay used: immunoSEQ multiplex PCR; TCRdb lists only in-frame clones, some missing. In the table there are 120,000 to 150,000 clones, 90% to 95% of which are singletons. This TCR came from a man between 18 and 29 years old in good health. The sequencing sample was made of blood. J is TRBJ1-1 and V is TRBV5-5; D gene ambiguous. In DNA form, the CDR3 reads TGTGCCAGCAGCTCCCAAGGCGGCACTGAAGCTTTCTTT. This gives the protein CASSSQGGTEAFF.